This TCR beta chain originates from a study of human CD8 memory T cell subsets. Study-wide results and limits: Precursor exhausted T cells shared very few clonotypes with stem-like memory T cells.

Total CD8+ T cells came from negative magnetic enrichment. The authors drew RNA from duplicate vials of fewer than 190,000 sorted CD8+ T cells per subset. UMI-labeled 5' RACE was the method by which TCR beta libraries were made. From its re-call of the 5' RACE reads, TCRdb lists each CDR3 protein once, without DNA. The sample data list almost 9,500 distinct CDR3 sequences. In the case of this clonotype: What it recognizes is unknown.

Germline loops: CDR1 SGHRS, CDR2 YFSETQ. The CDR3 sequence is 16 residues long. The source is a human donor in good health. This chain joins TRBV5-1 and TRBJ2-7. Sequenced material: CD8+ T cells from PBMCs. The CDR3 sequence is CASSLAGSGHSYEQYF. The variable domain in full, completed from reference TRBV5-1 and TRBJ2-7, reads KAGVTQTPRYLIKTRGQQVTLSCSPISGHRSVSWYQQTPGQGLQFLFEYFSETQRNKGNFPGRFSGRQFSNSRSEMNVSTLELGDSALYLCASSLAGSGHSYEQYFGPGTRLTVT.